The sample holds a few counts of the clone carrying this TCR beta chain. TCRdb processed the 5' RACE reads anew with MiXCR; each CDR3 protein has one entry. The sample holds some 460,000 distinct CDR3 sequences, 13% to 15% seen once. This record comes from a study of identical twins. Germline CDR1 and CDR2: LNHNV and YYDKDF (reference sequence). The CDR3 is 13 amino acids. Between the trimmed V and J ends, which lost 1 base and 4 bases, there was a span of 7 bases. These data also formed part of another study, on yellow fever vaccine responses in identical twins.

The rearrangement links TRBV15 to TRBJ2-5; D gene unclear. Source material: CD4+ T cells sorted from blood. This receptor was identified in a woman under 30 in good health. The CDR3 DNA reads TGTGCCACCAGCAGAGGAATCCGAGAGACCCAGTACTTC. Protein: CATSRGIRETQYF.